A single sample is the source of the 2 T cell receptor beta chains below, sequenced in a study of memory CD4+ T cells and cytomegalovirus serostatus. Clones were sequenced by immunoSEQ multiplex PCR, and TCRdb holds only the in-frame ones, with some missing. The table lists 25,000 to 35,000 clones, around four fifths of them singletons. The sort gate was single viable CD3+CD4+CD8-CD45RO+ cells for memory CD4+ T cells. The sequenced material came from memory CD4+ T cells from blood. These receptor sequences come from an adult in good health and CMV-seronegative. Some clones in this sample may be carry-over from other donors' samples.

This clone showed up just a few times. The rearrangement uses TRBV19 and TRBJ1-1, with 7 bases identical to TRBD1. V was pared by 5 bases and J by 5 bases, with 14 bases of the junction left unmatched. The CDR3 runs 16 residues. CDR1 is LNHDA and CDR2 is SQIVND in the germline V gene (reference sequence). The CDR3: CASSPSRGAGGTEAFF. The CDR3 nucleotides are TGTGCCAGTAGTCCGAGCCGGGGGGCAGGGGGAACTGAAGCTTTCTTT.

The rearrangement joins TRBV5-1 to TRBJ1-2; D ambiguous. The germline V gene has CDR1 SGHRS and CDR2 YFSETQ. This CDR3 has 13 amino acids. The germline V and J ends were trimmed by 7 bases and 0 bases, with 10 bases remaining between them. The CDR3 is CASGLQSNYGYTF. DNA of the CDR3: TGCGCCAGCGGTTTGCAGTCTAACTATGGCTACACCTTC.